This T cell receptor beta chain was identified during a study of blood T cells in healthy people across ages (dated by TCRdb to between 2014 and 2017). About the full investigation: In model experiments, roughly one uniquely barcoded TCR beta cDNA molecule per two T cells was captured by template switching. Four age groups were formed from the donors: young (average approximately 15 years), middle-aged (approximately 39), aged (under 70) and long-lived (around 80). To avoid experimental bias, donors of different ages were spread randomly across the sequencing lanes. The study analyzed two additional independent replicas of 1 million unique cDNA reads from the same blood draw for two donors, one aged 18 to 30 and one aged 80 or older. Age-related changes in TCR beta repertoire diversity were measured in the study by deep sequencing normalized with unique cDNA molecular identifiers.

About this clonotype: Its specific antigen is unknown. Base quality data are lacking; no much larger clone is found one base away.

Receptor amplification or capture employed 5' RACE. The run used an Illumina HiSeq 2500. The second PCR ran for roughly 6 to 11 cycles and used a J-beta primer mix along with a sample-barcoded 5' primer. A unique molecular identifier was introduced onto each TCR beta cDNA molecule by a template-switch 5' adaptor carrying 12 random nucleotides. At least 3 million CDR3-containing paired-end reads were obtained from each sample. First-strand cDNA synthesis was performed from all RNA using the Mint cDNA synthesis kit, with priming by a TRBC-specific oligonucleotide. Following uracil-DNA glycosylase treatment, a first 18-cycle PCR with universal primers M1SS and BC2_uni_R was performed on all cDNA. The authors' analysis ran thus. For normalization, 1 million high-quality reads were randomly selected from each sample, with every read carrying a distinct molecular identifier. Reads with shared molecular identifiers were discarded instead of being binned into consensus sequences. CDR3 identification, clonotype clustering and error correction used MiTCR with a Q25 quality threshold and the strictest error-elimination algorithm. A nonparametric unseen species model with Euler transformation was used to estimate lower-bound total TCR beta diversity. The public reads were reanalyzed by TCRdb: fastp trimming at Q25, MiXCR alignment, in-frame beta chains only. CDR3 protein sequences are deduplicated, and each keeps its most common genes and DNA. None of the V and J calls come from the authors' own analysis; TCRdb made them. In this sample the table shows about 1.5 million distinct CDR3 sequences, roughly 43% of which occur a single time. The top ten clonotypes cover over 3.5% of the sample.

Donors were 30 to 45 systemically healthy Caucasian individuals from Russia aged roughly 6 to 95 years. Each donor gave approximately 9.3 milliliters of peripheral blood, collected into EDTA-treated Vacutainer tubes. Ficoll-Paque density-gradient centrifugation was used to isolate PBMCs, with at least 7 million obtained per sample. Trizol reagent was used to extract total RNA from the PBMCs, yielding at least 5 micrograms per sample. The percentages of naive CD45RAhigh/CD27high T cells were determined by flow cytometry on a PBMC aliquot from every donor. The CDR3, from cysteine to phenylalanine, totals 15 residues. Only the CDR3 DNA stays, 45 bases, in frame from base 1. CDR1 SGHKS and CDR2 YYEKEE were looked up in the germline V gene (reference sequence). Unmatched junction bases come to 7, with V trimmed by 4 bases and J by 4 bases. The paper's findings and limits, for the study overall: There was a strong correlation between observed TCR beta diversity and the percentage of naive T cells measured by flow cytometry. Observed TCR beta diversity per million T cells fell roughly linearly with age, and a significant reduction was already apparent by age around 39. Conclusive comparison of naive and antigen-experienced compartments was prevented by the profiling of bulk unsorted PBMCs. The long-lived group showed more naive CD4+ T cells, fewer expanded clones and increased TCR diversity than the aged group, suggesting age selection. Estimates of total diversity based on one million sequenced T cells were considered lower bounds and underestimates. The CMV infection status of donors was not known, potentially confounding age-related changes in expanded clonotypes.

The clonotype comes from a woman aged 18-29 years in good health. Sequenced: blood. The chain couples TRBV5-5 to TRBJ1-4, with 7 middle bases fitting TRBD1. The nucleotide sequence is TGTGCCAGCAGCCGGGAGGGGGCGGTTAATGAAAAACTGTTTTTT. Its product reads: CASSREGAVNEKLFF.